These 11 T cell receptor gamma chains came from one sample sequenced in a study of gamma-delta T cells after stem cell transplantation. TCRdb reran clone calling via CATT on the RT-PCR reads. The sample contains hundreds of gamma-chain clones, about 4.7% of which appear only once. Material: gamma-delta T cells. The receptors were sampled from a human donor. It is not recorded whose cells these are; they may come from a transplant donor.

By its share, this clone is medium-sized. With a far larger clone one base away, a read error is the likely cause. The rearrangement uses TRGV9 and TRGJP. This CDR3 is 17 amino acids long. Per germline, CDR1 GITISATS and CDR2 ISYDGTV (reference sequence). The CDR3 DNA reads TGTGCCTTGTGGGAGGCCTTGCAAGAGTTGGGCAAAAAAATCGAGGTATTT. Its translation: CALWEALQELGKKIEVF.

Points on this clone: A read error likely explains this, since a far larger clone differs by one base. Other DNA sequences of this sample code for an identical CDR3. For the CDR3, the DNA is TGTGCCTTGTGGGAGGAACAAGAGTTGGGCAAAAAAATCAAAGTATTT. This gives the protein CALWEEQELGKKIKVF. The chain carries TRGV9 and TRGJP. Looked up from germline, CDR1 is GITISATS and CDR2 is ISYDGTV (reference sequence). This CDR3 comprises 16 residues.

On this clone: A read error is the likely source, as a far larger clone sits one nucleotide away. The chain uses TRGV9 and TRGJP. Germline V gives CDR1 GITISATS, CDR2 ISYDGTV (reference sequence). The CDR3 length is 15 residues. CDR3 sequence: CALWGVELGKKIKVF. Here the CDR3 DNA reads TGTGCCTTGTGGGGGGTGGAGTTGGGCAAAAAAATCAAGGTATTT.

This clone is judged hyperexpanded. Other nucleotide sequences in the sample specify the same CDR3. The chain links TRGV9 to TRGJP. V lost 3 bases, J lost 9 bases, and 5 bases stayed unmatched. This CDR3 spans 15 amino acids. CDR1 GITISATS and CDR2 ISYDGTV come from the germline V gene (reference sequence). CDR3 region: CALWERGLGKKIKVF. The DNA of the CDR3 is TGTGCCTTGTGGGAGAGGGGGTTGGGCAAAAAAATCAAGGTATTT.

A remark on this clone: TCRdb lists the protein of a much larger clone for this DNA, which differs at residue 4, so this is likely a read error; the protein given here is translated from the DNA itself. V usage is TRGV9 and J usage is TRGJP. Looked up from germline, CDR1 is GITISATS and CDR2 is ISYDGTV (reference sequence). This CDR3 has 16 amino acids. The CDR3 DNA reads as TGTGCCTTGTGTGAGGTGCGGGAGTTGGGCAAAAAAATCAAGGTATTT. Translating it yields CALCEVRELGKKIKVF.

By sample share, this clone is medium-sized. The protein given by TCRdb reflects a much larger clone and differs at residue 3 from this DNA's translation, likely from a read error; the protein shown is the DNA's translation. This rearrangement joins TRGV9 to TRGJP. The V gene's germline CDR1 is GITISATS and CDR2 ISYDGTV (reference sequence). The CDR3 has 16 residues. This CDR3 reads CASWEVRELGKKIKVF. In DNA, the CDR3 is TGTGCCTCGTGGGAGGTGCGGGAGTTGGGCAAAAAAATCAAGGTATTT.

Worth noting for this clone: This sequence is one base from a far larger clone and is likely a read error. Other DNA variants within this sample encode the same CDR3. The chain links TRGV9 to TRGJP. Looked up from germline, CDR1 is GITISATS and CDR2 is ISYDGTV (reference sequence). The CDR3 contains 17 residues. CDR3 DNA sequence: TGTGCCTTGTGGGAGCCCTCCCGAGAGTTGGGCAAAAAGATCAAGGTATTT. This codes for CALWEPSRELGKKIKVF.

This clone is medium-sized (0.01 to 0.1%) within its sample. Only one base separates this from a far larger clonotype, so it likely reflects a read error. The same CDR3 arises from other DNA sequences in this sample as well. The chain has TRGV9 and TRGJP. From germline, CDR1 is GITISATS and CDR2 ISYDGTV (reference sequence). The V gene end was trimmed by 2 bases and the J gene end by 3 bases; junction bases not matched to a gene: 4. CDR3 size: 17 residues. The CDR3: CALWEALQELGKKIKVF. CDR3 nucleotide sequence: TGTGCCTTGTGGGAGGCCCTGCAAGAGTTGGGCAAAAAAATCAAGGTATTT.

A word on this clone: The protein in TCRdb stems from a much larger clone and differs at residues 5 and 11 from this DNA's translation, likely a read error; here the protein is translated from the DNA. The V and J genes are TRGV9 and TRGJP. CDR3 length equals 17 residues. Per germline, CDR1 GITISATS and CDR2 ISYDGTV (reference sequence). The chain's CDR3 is CALWVALQELSKKIKVF. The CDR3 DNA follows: TGTGCCTTGTGGGTGGCCTTGCAAGAGTTGAGCAAAAAAATCAAGGTATTT.

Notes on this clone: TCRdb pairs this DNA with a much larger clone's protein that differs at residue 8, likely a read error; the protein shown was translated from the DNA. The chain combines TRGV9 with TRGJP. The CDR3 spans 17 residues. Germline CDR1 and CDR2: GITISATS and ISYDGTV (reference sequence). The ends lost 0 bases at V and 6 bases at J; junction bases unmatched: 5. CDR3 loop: CALWEVPRELGKKIKVF. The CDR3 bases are TGTGCCTTGTGGGAGGTGCCTCGAGAGTTGGGCAAAAAAATCAAGGTATTT.

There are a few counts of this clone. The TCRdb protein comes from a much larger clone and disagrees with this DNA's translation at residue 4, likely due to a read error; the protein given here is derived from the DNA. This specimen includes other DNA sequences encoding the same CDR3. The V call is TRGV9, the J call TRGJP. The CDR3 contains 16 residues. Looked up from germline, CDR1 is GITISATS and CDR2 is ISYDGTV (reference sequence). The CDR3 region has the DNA TGTGCCTTGCGGGAGGTCGGAGAGTTGGGCAAAAAAATCAAGGTATTT. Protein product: CALREVGELGKKIKVF.